The entry below describes one TCR beta chain. What it binds is not known. The data are from a study of cytomegalovirus exposure and HLA in healthy donors. Though probably carrying unrecorded immune exposures, donors were nominally healthy at sampling. The CDR3 contains 15 residues. Germline V gene lookup returns CDR1 LNHDA and CDR2 SQIVND (reference sequence). V shed 3 bases, J shed 3 bases, and the junction held 2 bases outside the gene matches. Study-wide points: Immune exposure information available was restricted to CMV serostatus.

13 Jbeta primers and 60 Vbeta primers were used for the PCR. Clones were read by immunoSEQ multiplex PCR, and TCRdb kept only the in-frame ones, dropping some. The table records about 160,000 clones, roughly 78% of them present only once. Sequencing was performed on PBMCs. This chain links TRBV19 with TRBJ2-7; 13 bases match TRBD2. The sequence was obtained from a man aged 35 to 55 in good health and CMV-seronegative. The CDR3 loop reads CASSIGTSGVYEQYF. Written as DNA, the CDR3 is TGTGCCAGTAGTATTGGGACTAGCGGGGTCTACGAGCAGTACTTC. Variable domain in full (rest from reference TRBV19 and TRBJ2-7): DGGITQSPKYLFRKEGQNVTLSCEQNLNHDAMYWYRQDPGQGLRLIYYSQIVNDFQKGDIAEGYSVSREKKESFPLTVTSAQKNPTAFYLCASSIGTSGVYEQYFGPGTRLTVT.